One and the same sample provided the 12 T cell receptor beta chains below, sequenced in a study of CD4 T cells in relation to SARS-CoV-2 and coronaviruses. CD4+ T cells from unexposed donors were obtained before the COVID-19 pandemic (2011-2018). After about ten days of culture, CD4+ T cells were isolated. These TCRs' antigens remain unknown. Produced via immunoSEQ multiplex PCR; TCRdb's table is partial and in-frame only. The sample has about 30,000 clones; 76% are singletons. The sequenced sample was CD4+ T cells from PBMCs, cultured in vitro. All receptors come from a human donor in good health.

The CDR3 reads CASSPGLPGNIQYF. In DNA, the CDR3 is TGTGCCAGCAGCCCGGGACTGCCTGGAAACATTCAGTACTTC. V and J are TRBV3-1 (or the pseudogene TRBV3-2) and TRBJ2-4; TRBD2 might be the D (6 bases). The germline V and J ends were trimmed by 4 bases and 6 bases, with 13 bases remaining between them. This CDR3 region has 14 residues. Germline V gene data show CDR1 as LGHDT and CDR2 as YNNKEL (reference sequence).

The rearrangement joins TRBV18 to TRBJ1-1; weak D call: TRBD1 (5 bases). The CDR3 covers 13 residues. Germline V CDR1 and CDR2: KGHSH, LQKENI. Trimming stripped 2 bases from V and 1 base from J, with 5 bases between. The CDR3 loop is CASSPGGNTEAFF. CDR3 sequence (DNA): TGTGCCAGCTCACCAGGGGGGAACACTGAAGCTTTCTTT.

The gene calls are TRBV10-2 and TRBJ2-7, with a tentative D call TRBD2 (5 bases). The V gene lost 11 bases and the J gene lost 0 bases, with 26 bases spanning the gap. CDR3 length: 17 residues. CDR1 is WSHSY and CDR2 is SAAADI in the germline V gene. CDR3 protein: CAAKKGSGGSSSYEQYF. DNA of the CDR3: TGCGCCGCAAAGAAAGGGAGCGGAGGCAGCAGCTCCTACGAGCAGTACTTC.

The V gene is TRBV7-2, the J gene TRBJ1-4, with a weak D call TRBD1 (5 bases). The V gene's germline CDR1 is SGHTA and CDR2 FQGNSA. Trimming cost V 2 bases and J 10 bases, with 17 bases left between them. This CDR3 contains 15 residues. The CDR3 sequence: CASSLRTGAGRKLFF. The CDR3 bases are TGTGCCAGCAGCTTAAGAACCGGGGCCGGGAGAAAACTGTTTTTT.

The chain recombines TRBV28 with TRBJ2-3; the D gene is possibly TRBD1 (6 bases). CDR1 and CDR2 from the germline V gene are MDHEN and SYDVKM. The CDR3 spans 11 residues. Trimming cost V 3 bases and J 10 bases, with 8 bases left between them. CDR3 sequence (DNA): TGTGCCAGCAGTTTGGGACATGCGCAGTATTTT. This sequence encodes CASSLGHAQYF.

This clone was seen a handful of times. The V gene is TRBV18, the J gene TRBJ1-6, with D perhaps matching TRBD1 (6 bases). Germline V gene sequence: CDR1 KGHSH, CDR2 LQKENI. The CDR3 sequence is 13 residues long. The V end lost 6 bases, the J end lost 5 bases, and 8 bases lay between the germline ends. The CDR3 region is CASSTGHNSPLHF. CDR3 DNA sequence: TGTGCCAGCTCGACAGGACATAATTCACCCCTCCACTTT.

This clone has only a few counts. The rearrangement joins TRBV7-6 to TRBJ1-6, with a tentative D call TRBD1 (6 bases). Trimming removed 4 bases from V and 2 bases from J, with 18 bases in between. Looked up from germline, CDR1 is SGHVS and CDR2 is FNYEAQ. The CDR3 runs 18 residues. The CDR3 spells CASSCGQHDRTYNSPLHF. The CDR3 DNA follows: TGTGCCAGCAGCTGCGGACAGCACGATCGCACCTATAATTCACCCCTCCACTTT. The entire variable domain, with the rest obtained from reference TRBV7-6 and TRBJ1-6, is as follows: GAGVSQSPRYKVTKRGQDVALRCDPISGHVSLYWYRQALGQGPEFLTYFNYEAQQDKSGLPNDRFSAERPEGSISTLTIQRTEQRDSAMYRCASSCGQHDRTYNSPLHFGNGTRLTVT.

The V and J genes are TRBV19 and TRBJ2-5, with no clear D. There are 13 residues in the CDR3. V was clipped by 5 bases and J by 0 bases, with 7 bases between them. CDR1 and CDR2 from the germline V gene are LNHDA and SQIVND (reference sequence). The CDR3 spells CASSVDHQETQYF. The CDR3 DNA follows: TGTGCCAGTAGTGTGGACCACCAAGAGACCCAGTACTTC.

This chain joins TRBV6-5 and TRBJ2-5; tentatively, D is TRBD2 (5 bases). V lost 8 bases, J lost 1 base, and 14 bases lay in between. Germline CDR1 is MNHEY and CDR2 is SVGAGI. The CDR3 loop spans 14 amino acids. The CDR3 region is CASSIPGIQETQYF. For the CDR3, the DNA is TGTGCCAGCTCTATACCGGGAATCCAAGAGACCCAGTACTTC.

Here the CDR3 DNA reads TGTGCCAGCAGCGTAGAGTGGGGACGGAGCACAGATACGCAGTATTTT. Translation gives CASSVEWGRSTDTQYF. The V call is TRBV9, the J call TRBJ2-3; D could derive from TRBD1 or TRBD2 (5 bases each). The CDR3 totals 16 residues. The V gene's germline CDR1 is SGDLS and CDR2 YYNGEE. With 0 bases removed from V and 0 bases from J, the gap between germline ends came to 11 bases. Full variable domain (remainder filled in from reference TRBV9 and TRBJ2-3): DSGVTQTPKHLITATGQRVTLRCSPRSGDLSVYWYQQSLDQGLQFLIQYYNGEERAKGNILERFSAQQFPDLHSELNLSSLELGDSALYFCASSVEWGRSTDTQYFGPGTRLTVL.

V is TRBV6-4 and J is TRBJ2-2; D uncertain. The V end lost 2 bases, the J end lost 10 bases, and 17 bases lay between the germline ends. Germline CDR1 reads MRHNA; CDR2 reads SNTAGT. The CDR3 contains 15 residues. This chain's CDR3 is CASSDGGGHPTELFF. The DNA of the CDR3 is TGTGCCAGCAGTGACGGTGGTGGCCATCCGACGGAGCTGTTTTTT.

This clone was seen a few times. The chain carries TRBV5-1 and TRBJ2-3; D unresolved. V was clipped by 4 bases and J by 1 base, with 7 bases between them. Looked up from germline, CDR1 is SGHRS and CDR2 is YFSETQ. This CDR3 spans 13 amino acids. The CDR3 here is CASSQPGTDTQYF. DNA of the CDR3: TGCGCCAGCAGCCAACCCGGCACAGATACGCAGTATTTT. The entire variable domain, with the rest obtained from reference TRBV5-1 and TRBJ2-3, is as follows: KAGVTQTPRYLIKTRGQQVTLSCSPISGHRSVSWYQQTPGQGLQFLFEYFSETQRNKGNFPGRFSGRQFSNSRSEMNVSTLELGDSALYLCASSQPGTDTQYFGPGTRLTVL.